These 17 T cell receptor beta chains were all obtained from the same sample, sequenced in a study of T cell repertoires in cytomegalovirus infection. Via MiXCR, TCRdb re-called the reads, giving one row per CDR3 protein. The data show fewer than 550,000 distinct CDR3 sequences, with roughly 10% seen just once and roughly 10% held by the top ten. The sample taken for sequencing was PBMCs. Receptors were obtained from a human donor in good health (CMV status not recorded). Some clones in this sample may be carry-over from other donors' samples.

This clonotype was seen at least ten times. The chain uses TRBV4-2 and TRBJ2-2, with 8 bases matching TRBD2. Germline lookup yields CDR1 LGHNA and CDR2 YNFKEQ. V shed 0 bases, J shed 4 bases, and the junction held 7 bases outside the gene matches. The CDR3 sequence is 17 residues long. The CDR3 spells CASSQETASGSTGELFF. In nucleotides, the CDR3 is TGTGCCAGCAGCCAAGAAACGGCCAGCGGGAGCACCGGGGAGCTGTTTTTT.

The rearrangement joins TRBV28 to TRBJ1-1; D perhaps matches TRBD1 (6 bases). Germline CDR1 reads MDHEN; CDR2 reads SYDVKM. CDR3 length: 14 amino acids. V lost 4 bases and J lost 5, with 14 bases in between. The CDR3 loop reads CASSSGALRTEAFF. In DNA form, the CDR3 reads TGTGCCAGCAGTTCAGGGGCCCTGAGGACTGAAGCTTTCTTT.

The sample holds many counts of this clonotype. The chain carries TRBV5-4 and TRBJ2-6, with unresolved D. CDR3 size: 16 residues. The ends were cut back, 3 bases at V and 2 bases at J, with 12 bases in the middle. Germline CDR1 SGHNT, CDR2 YYREEE (reference sequence). CDR3 in DNA: TGTGCCAGCAGCTGGGATACAGCGACTGGGGCCAACGTCCTGACTTTC. This gives the protein CASSWDTATGANVLTF.

The sample holds many counts of this clonotype. The chain employs TRBV10-3 and TRBJ2-2; 11 bases align to TRBD2. The CDR3 contains 17 residues. V lost 3 bases, J lost 1 base, and 4 bases stayed unmatched. Germline V gene data show CDR1 as ENHRY and CDR2 as SYGVKD. CDR3 in amino acids: CAISDLAGGRNTGELFF. Written as DNA, the CDR3 is TGTGCCATCAGTGACCTAGCGGGAGGCCGGAACACCGGGGAGCTGTTTTTT.

This clonotype came up many times. The rearrangement joins TRBV28 to TRBJ2-5; D is perhaps TRBD2 (7 bases). Trimming took off 8 bases at V and 1 base at J, with 17 bases between the two ends. Germline assignment: CDR1 MDHEN and CDR2 SYDVKM. The CDR3 loop spans 15 amino acids. CDR3 coding DNA: TGTGCCAGCGCTAGGGGGGGAGGGCTCCAAGAGACCCAGTACTTC. Amino acids: CASARGGGLQETQYF.

The table lists this clonotype with a few counts. The chain carries TRBV20-1 and TRBJ1-4; D is unclear. CDR3 length: 14 residues. Germline CDR1 reads DFQATT; CDR2 reads SNEGSKA (reference sequence). V was trimmed by 8 bases and J by 6 bases, leaving 19 bases between them. The CDR3 region has the DNA TGCAGTATATCACTCGTTTTCATGGATGAAAAACTGTTTTTT. It specifies CSISLVFMDEKLFF.

The chain uses TRBV5-5 and TRBJ1-2, with D perhaps matching TRBD1 (5 bases). Germline V lookup: CDR1 SGHKS, CDR2 YYEKEE (reference sequence). The V end lost 0 bases, the J end lost 0 bases, and 9 bases lay between the germline ends. The CDR3 covers 15 residues. The CDR3 here is CASSLVRGPNYGYTF. As DNA, the CDR3 is TGTGCCAGCAGCTTGGTCCGGGGCCCTAACTATGGCTACACCTTC.

At least ten counts were recorded for this clonotype. The chain uses TRBV7-9 and TRBJ1-5; D not certain. This CDR3 has 14 amino acids. CDR1 is SEHNR and CDR2 is FQNEAQ in the germline V gene (reference sequence). Deletions cut 1 base from V and 5 bases from J, with 9 bases between. CDR3 residues: CASSLDRLDQPQHF. DNA of the CDR3: TGTGCCAGCAGCTTAGACAGATTGGATCAGCCCCAGCATTTT.

Many counts were recorded for this clonotype. V usage is TRBV7-8 and J usage is TRBJ2-1; TRBD2 might be the D (6 bases). The CDR3 extends over 17 amino acids. Trimming left V 7 bases short and J 0 bases short, with 19 bases between. From germline, CDR1 is SGHVS and CDR2 FQNEAQ. CDR3 sequence: CASNSPRDGSSYNEQFF. In nucleotides, the CDR3 is TGTGCCAGCAACTCCCCACGGGACGGGAGCTCCTACAATGAGCAGTTCTTC. The whole variable domain, remainder taken from reference TRBV7-8 and TRBJ2-1, is GAGVSQSPRYKVAKRGQDVALRCDPISGHVSLFWYQQALGQGPEFLTYFQNEAQLDKSGLPSDRFFAERPEGSVSTLKIQRTQQEDSAVYLCASNSPRDGSSYNEQFFGPGTRLTVL.

This clonotype was detected many times. The V gene is TRBV4-1, the J gene TRBJ1-1; D might be TRBD1 (6 bases). Deletions cut 0 bases from V and 0 bases from J, with 8 bases between. This CDR3 spans 15 amino acids. Germline V gene sequence: CDR1 MGHRA, CDR2 YSYEKL. CDR3 loop: CASSQETGMNTEAFF. The CDR3 nucleotides read TGCGCCAGCAGCCAAGAAACAGGGATGAACACTGAAGCTTTCTTT.

This clonotype came up many times. The chain recombines TRBV18 with TRBJ1-1; 9 bases match TRBD1. Germline values: CDR1 KGHSH, CDR2 LQKENI. The V segment lost 3 bases and the J segment 2 bases; nucleotides outside the gene matches: 13. The length of the CDR3 is 18 residues. In nucleotides, the CDR3 is TGTGCCAGCTCACCGAACCGATCCCCGGGACAGGGAAACACTGAAGCTTTCTTT. It encodes CASSPNRSPGQGNTEAFF.

The V and J genes are TRBV9 and TRBJ2-7; perhaps D is TRBD1 or TRBD2 (5 bases each). The CDR3 sequence is 14 residues long. CDR1 is SGDLS and CDR2 is YYNGEE in the germline V gene. The germline V and J ends were trimmed by 2 bases and 5 bases, with 14 bases remaining between them. The CDR3: CASSVGTVPNEQYF. The CDR3, as DNA: TGTGCCAGCAGCGTCGGGACGGTCCCAAACGAGCAGTACTTC.

The rearrangement joins TRBV18 to TRBJ2-5, with a tentative D call TRBD1 (6 bases). CDR3 size: 16 residues. The V gene lost 3 bases and the J gene lost 3 bases, with 17 bases spanning the gap. The germline gives CDR1 KGHSH, CDR2 LQKENI. The CDR3 DNA sequence: TGTGCCAGCTCACCCCCCACAGGGTCGCGCGAAGAGACCCAGTACTTC. This gives the protein CASSPPTGSREETQYF.

This clonotype has ten or more counts. The CDR3 reads CAISDKRDEAFF. The CDR3 region has the DNA TGTGCCATCAGTGACAAAAGGGATGAAGCTTTCTTT. The chain combines TRBV10-3 with TRBJ1-1, with unresolved D. CDR1 is ENHRY and CDR2 is SYGVKD in the germline V gene. Trimming removed 3 bases from V and 7 bases from J, with 9 bases in between. The CDR3 totals 12 residues.

A few counts support this clonotype. V is TRBV28 and J is TRBJ1-5; D remains unclear. The CDR3 extends over 16 amino acids. CDR1 MDHEN and CDR2 SYDVKM come from the germline V gene. Between the trimmed V and J ends, which lost 3 bases and 3 bases, there was a span of 15 bases. The CDR3 spells CASSLMDGLTNQPQHF. Here the CDR3 DNA reads TGTGCCAGCAGTTTGATGGATGGTTTGACCAATCAGCCCCAGCATTTT.

This clonotype was counted a few times. The rearrangement uses TRBV19 and TRBJ2-4, with D perhaps TRBD2 (5 bases). Germline assignment: CDR1 LNHDA and CDR2 SQIVND (reference sequence). Trimming removed 7 bases at V and 6 bases at J, with 16 bases between. CDR3 size: 14 residues. CDR3 coding DNA: TGTGCCAGTAAAGATGCCGGGGTATTAAACATTCAGTACTTC. Its protein is CASKDAGVLNIQYF.

This clonotype was seen repeatedly, ten times or more. The CDR3 region is CASSYSRGTSYEQYF. The CDR3 region has the DNA TGTGCCAGCAGTTACTCGAGGGGCACCTCCTACGAGCAGTACTTC. The J gene is TRBJ2-7, the V gene TRBV6-5; D may match TRBD1 or TRBD2 (5 bases each). The CDR3 length is 15 residues. The V gene's germline CDR1 is MNHEY and CDR2 SVGAGI. V lost 0 bases and J 0 bases, leaving 9 bases between the germline ends.